The present TCR beta chain was sequenced within a study of blood T cell repertoires in COVID-19. On the study more broadly: The study drew acute and convalescent COVID-19 samples from the United States, Italy and Spain.

In the authors' methods: It was from reference gene primer amplification that nucleated cell counts were estimated. Sequencing used immunoSEQ multiplex PCR; TCRdb keeps in-frame clones, though not all of them. The DNA gave D and trimming, while V, J and clone size come from that table. Of under 130,000 clones listed, roughly 87% are singletons. This CDR3 spans 15 amino acids. Germline V lookup: CDR1 LNHDA, CDR2 SQIVND (reference sequence). V gave up 3 bases and J gave up 5 bases, with 16 bases separating them. The sample consisted of peripheral blood. The chain carries TRBV19 and TRBJ2-5, with D possibly TRBD2 on 7 matching bases. The clonotype was recovered from a human donor in a cohort sampled during active COVID-19. CDR3 in DNA: TGTGCCAGTAGTATTGGTGGGGGGGCCCAGGAGACCCAGTACTTC. It encodes CASSIGGGAQETQYF.